The TCR beta chain described here comes from a study of a mutant IDH1 vaccine in newly diagnosed glioma. Study information: Once 4-6 weeks had passed after radiotherapy alone, vaccination started, or it started with temozolomide cycles. The treated group averaged approximately 42 years old and was roughly 60% male, about 38% female. V12 occurred at week 35 and V13 at week 47.

As for time point: week 47, end of study. Doses comprised 300 ug of mutant IDH1 20-mer peptide each, plus topical imiquimod. The germline CDR1 and CDR2 sequences are LNHDA and SQIVND (reference sequence). Trimming shortened V by 11 bases and J by 0 bases, and 10 bases separated the two germline ends. The CDR3 consists of 12 residues. Method: immunoSEQ multiplex PCR; TCRdb's copy keeps in-frame clones and lacks some. Among approximately 60,000 clones listed, roughly four fifths were seen once. Concerning this clone: Its antigen is currently unknown.

The rearrangement joins TRBV19 to TRBJ1-2; D remains unclear. This clonotype was obtained from a woman aged 45-65 years with glioma. Sequenced here: PBMCs, sampled from a glioma patient whose treatment included an IDH1 peptide vaccine. The CDR3 protein is CAPGGANYGYTF. The CDR3 nucleotides are TGTGCCCCAGGAGGAGCTAACTATGGCTACACCTTC.